The entry that follows covers one T cell receptor (beta chain) sequence. Germline-derived CDR1 and CDR2 are LNHDA and SQIVND (reference sequence). J was trimmed by 2 bases and V by 1 base; bases with no gene match: 7. This CDR3 contains 17 residues. These data are taken from a study of T cell responses to AZD1222 COVID-19 vaccine. Clones were sequenced by immunoSEQ multiplex PCR, and TCRdb holds only the in-frame ones, with some missing. The sample carries approximately 190,000 clones, about 92% recorded once. This chain links TRBV19 with TRBJ2-7, with TRBD2 matching 11 bases. The TCR was taken from an adult who received the MenACWY meningococcal vaccine as a control. The input for sequencing was peripheral blood, taken 28 days after the second dose of the MenACWY control vaccine. The CDR3 is CASSIGRLAGLTYEQYF. The CDR3 DNA follows: TGTGCCAGTAGTATAGGTCGACTAGCGGGACTTACCTACGAGCAGTACTTC.